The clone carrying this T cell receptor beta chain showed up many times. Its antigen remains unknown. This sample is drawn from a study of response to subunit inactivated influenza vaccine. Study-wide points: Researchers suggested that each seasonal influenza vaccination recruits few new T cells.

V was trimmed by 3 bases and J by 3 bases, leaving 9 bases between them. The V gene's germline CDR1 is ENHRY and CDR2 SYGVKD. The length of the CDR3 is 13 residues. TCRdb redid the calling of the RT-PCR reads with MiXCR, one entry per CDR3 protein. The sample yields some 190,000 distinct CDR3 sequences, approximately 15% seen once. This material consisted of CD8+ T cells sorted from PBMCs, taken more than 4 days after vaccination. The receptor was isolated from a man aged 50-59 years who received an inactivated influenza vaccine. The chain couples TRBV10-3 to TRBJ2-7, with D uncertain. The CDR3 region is CAISDTESYEQYF. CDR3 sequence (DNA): TGTGCCATCAGTGATACAGAAAGCTACGAGCAGTACTTC.